The clone carrying this T cell receptor beta chain was counted at least ten times. Amplified TCR beta CDR3 regions derived from RNA transcripts. TCR CDR3 regions were first amplified by RT-PCR with HTBI primers. TCRdb reprocessed the multiplex PCR reads with MiXCR, giving one entry per CDR3 protein. Of about 600,000 distinct CDR3 sequences listed, about 15% were seen once; the top ten hold about 12%. In germline, CDR1 is MDHEN, CDR2 SYDVKM. With 1 base removed from V and 5 bases from J, the gap between germline ends came to 15 bases. The CDR3 is 16 residues long. These data originate in a study of T cells in Graves' hyperthyroidism and ophthalmopathy. Active moderate-to-severe ophthalmopathy, Clinical Activity Score at least 3, NOSPECS at least 4, under 3 months' duration.

This clonotype was obtained from a woman in her fifties or sixties with Graves' ophthalmopathy. The chain uses TRBV28 and TRBJ2-1; D might be TRBD2 (6 bases). The sample taken for sequencing was blood. In DNA, the CDR3 is TGTGCCAGCAGTTTATCTGGCGCAGGAGGGCACAATGAGCAGTTCTTC. This codes for CASSLSGAGGHNEQFF.